This TCR beta chain was retrieved from a study of blood T cell repertoires in COVID-19. Profiling relied on immunoSEQ multiplex PCR, and the TCRdb table lists in-frame clones only, not all of them. The profile shows tens of thousands of clones, 85% of them singletons. The receptor comes from a man older than 75 with acute or convalescent COVID-19. The material sequenced was peripheral blood.

The CDR3 nucleotides are TGTGCCAGCAGTTTCAGGGATACGAACACTGAAGCTTTCTTT. Translated: CASSFRDTNTEAFF. The genes are TRBV6-2 or TRBV6-3 and TRBJ1-1; D might be TRBD1 (5 bases). Germline assignment: CDR1 MNHEY and CDR2 SVGEGT. The CDR3 spans 14 residues. V gave up 4 bases and J gave up 1 base, with 10 bases separating them.